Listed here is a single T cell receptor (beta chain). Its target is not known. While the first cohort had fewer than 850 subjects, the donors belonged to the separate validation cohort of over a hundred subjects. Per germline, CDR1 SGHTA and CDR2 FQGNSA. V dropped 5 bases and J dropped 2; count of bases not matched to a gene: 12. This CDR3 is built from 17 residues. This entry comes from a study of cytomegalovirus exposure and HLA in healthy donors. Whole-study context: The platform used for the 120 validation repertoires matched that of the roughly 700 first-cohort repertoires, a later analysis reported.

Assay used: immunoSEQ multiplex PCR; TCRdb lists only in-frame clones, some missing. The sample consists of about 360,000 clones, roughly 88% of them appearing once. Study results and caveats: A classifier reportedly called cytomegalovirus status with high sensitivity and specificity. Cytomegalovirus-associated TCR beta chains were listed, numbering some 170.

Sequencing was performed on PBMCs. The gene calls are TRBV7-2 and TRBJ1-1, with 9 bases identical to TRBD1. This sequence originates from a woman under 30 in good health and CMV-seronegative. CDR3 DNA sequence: TGTGCCAGCAGCAGAGACAGGGGGTGGGAGCCAAACACTGAAGCTTTCTTT. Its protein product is CASSRDRGWEPNTEAFF.